This T cell receptor (beta chain) is drawn from a study of cytotoxic CD8 clonotypes in ibrutinib-treated CLL. Broader study findings: While tracking circulating CD8+ T-cell counts, baseline clonality exceeded that of age-matched healthy donors.

Generated by immunoSEQ multiplex PCR, the TCRdb table keeps only in-frame clones and is missing some. This sample has some 200,000 clones; 79% occur once, and the top ten carry 11%. Note on this clone: The target antigen is unknown.

The CDR3 extends over 17 amino acids. Trimming removed 5 bases from V and 0 bases from J, with 17 bases in between. Per germline, CDR1 MDHEN and CDR2 SYDVKM. The V gene is TRBV28, the J gene TRBJ1-5, with D perhaps matching TRBD1 (5 bases). This clonotype was obtained from a human donor with chronic lymphocytic leukemia. The input for sequencing was PBMCs, taken after 12 months of ibrutinib treatment. The CDR3 bases are TGTGCCAGCAGTCCTACCCGGCAGGGTGATAGCAATCAGCCCCAGCATTTT. This codes for CASSPTRQGDSNQPQHF.